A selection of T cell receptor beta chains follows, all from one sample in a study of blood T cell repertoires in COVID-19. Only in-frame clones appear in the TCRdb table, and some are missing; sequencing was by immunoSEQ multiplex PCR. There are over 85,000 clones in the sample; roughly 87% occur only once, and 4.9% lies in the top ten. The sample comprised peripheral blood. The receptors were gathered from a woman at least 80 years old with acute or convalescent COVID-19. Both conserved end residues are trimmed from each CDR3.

CDR3 protein: ASSRRGREATDTQY
V gene: TRBV7-2
J gene: TRBJ2-3

CDR3 protein: ASSDTRVSYNEQF
V gene: TRBV19
J gene: TRBJ2-1

CDR3 protein: ASSFDDSYNEQF
V gene: TRBV11-1
J gene: TRBJ2-1

CDR3 protein: ASSVQAGTEAF
V gene: TRBV19
J gene: TRBJ1-1

CDR3 protein: ASSLLGVGNTIY
V gene: TRBV5-4
J gene: TRBJ1-3

CDR3 protein: ASSLVTSTATQY
V gene: TRBV7-2
J gene: TRBJ2-5

CDR3 protein: ASSLRGLAGGSTGELF
V gene: TRBV11-2
J gene: TRBJ2-2

CDR3 protein: ASSREGDQPQH
V gene: TRBV2
J gene: TRBJ1-5

CDR3 protein: GVKRVGVEAF
V gene: TRBV29-1
J gene: TRBJ1-1

CDR3 protein: AWSVGESNQETQY
V gene: TRBV30
J gene: TRBJ2-5

CDR3 protein: ASSLETGATINYGYT
V gene: TRBV5-1
J gene: TRBJ1-2

CDR3 protein: ASRPTGSYGYT
V gene: TRBV7-9
J gene: TRBJ1-2

CDR3 protein: ASSAGARNQPQH
V gene: TRBV2
J gene: TRBJ1-5

CDR3 protein: ASSSRQGIGNGYT
V gene: TRBV27
J gene: TRBJ1-2

CDR3 protein: ASSPGAFGTEAF
V gene: TRBV11-1
J gene: TRBJ1-1

CDR3 protein: ASSSAGTRSDTQY
V gene: TRBV7-3
J gene: TRBJ2-3

CDR3 protein: ASSLRTSGSDEQF
V gene: TRBV7-2
J gene: TRBJ2-1

CDR3 protein: ASSLSGGNQPQH
V gene: TRBV7-9
J gene: TRBJ1-5

CDR3 protein: SASVGSNYGYT
V gene: TRBV20-1
J gene: TRBJ1-2

CDR3 protein: ASSTGTGANYGYT
V gene: TRBV11-1
J gene: TRBJ1-2

CDR3 protein: ASSFVAAYNSPLH
V gene: TRBV6-2/TRBV6-3
J gene: TRBJ1-6

CDR3 protein: ASSWGVEDEQF
V gene: TRBV7-2
J gene: TRBJ2-1

CDR3 protein: ASSPVRVNTEAF
V gene: TRBV18
J gene: TRBJ1-1

CDR3 protein: ASSLYGGGGEQY
V gene: TRBV7-2
J gene: TRBJ2-7

CDR3 protein: ASSEGRGLAGPRGEQY
V gene: TRBV14
J gene: TRBJ2-7

CDR3 protein: ASSMDSDGPGYT
V gene: TRBV19
J gene: TRBJ1-2

CDR3 protein: ASSYRGQNYEQY
V gene: TRBV19
J gene: TRBJ2-7

CDR3 protein: AISEMRAQY
V gene: TRBV10-3
J gene: TRBJ2-3

CDR3 protein: ASSGSGFSNQPQH
V gene: TRBV2
J gene: TRBJ1-5

CDR3 protein: ASTRVSGNTIY
V gene: TRBV6-6
J gene: TRBJ1-3

CDR3 protein: ASRLEEGQKPSGANVLT
V gene: TRBV12-2
J gene: TRBJ2-6

CDR3 protein: ASTRQGVGYT
V gene: TRBV19
J gene: TRBJ1-2

CDR3 protein: ASSYRGSESPLH
V gene: TRBV5-1
J gene: TRBJ1-6

CDR3 protein: ASSLDFLNEKLF
V gene: TRBV11-2
J gene: TRBJ1-4

CDR3 protein: ASRYGGRANEQF
V gene: TRBV6-5
J gene: TRBJ2-1

CDR3 protein: ASSQERGHGPGEQY
V gene: TRBV3-1/TRBV3-2
J gene: TRBJ2-7

CDR3 protein: ASSIAAGMLEQY
V gene: TRBV19
J gene: TRBJ2-7

CDR3 protein: ASRFGQPEQF
V gene: TRBV2
J gene: TRBJ2-1

CDR3 protein: ASSLTGGPFGELF
V gene: TRBV6-5
J gene: TRBJ2-2

CDR3 protein: ASKSDTGNQPQH
V gene: TRBV6-5
J gene: TRBJ1-5

CDR3 protein: ASNKTDEQY
V gene: TRBV27
J gene: TRBJ2-7

CDR3 protein: AGGPSGSRETQY
V gene: TRBV5-5
J gene: TRBJ2-5

CDR3 protein: ASSSGGVQGSGTQY
V gene: TRBV5-1
J gene: TRBJ2-5

CDR3 protein: ASSLVPLAGGHEQF
V gene: TRBV7-9
J gene: TRBJ2-1

CDR3 protein: ASSPATGGAGYT
V gene: TRBV5-4
J gene: TRBJ1-2